The subject of this entry is one T cell receptor (beta chain). This clonotype was counted many times. What this receptor recognizes is not known. Per-nucleotide qualities are absent, and no much larger clonotype sits a single base away. For CDR1 and CDR2, the germline V gene lists SGHRS and YFSETQ. From the cysteine up to the phenylalanine, the CDR3 has a length of 14 residues. Only the CDR3 DNA is retained, 42 bases long and in frame from the first base. A distance of 11 bases separates the germline ends of V and J, which lose 0 bases and 7 bases respectively. The instrument given in TCRdb is Illumina HiSeq 2500. Quantitative 5'-RACE with molecular barcodes was the method used to prepare the TCR beta libraries. The published analysis was carried out like this. To identify disease-linked TCR variants, a new computational method was used, one built on a probabilistic model of VDJ rearrangement. TCRdb applied fastp at Q25 and MiXCR to the public reads, then kept only in-frame beta chains. Rows are unified per CDR3 protein, each entry keeping the most common DNA and genes. These V and J calls are TCRdb output, not the study's own analysis. The sample includes about 240,000 distinct CDR3 sequences, with roughly 8.2% observed a single time. Around 4.8% of the sample belongs to the ten largest clones.

These data belong to a study of CD8 T cells in ankylosing spondylitis (dated by TCRdb to about 2017). As for the study more broadly: To find TCR variants linked to disease, the study profiled T cell receptor beta repertoires in ankylosing spondylitis patients and healthy donors. The whole study cohort included under 140 healthy donors and 20 to 30 ankylosing spondylitis patients. Peripheral blood was sampled, and synovial fluid was additionally collected from ankylosing spondylitis patients.

Paper-wide results and their limitations: The disease-linked clones showed a CD8+ phenotype and occurred at relatively low frequencies in peripheral blood. Some of the motif variants had been reported before in the synovial fluid and blood of reactive arthritis patients, a finding that suggests common disease-initiation mechanisms. Blood from ankylosing spondylitis patients appeared to be characterized by a TCR beta motif made up of several highly homologous amino acid variants. Significant enrichment of the disease-linked clones was reported in matched synovial fluid samples from ankylosing spondylitis patients.

The chain joins TRBV5-1 to TRBJ2-1; the D segment cannot be called with confidence. This TCR came from a female donor with ankylosing spondylitis or in good health (not recorded which). The sequenced material came from blood, either unsorted or a sorted T cell fraction (not recorded which). Read as DNA, the sequence is TGCGCCAGCAGCTTGGGGGATCGTAAAAATGAGCAGTTCTTC. It specifies CASSLGDRKNEQFF.